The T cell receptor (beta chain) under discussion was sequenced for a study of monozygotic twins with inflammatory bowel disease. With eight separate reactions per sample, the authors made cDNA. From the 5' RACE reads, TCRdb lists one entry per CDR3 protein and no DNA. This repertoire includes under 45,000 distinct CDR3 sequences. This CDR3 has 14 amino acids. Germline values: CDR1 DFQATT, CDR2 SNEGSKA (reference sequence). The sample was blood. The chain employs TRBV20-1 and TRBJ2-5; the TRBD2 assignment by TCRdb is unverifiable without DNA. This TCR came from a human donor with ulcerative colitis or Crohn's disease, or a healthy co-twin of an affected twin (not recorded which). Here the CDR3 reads CSARPLAGAGTQYF.